This TCR beta chain is drawn from a study of Ad26.COV2.S vaccination and SARS-CoV-2 variants. Background on the study: The donor belonged to the COV1001 Ad26.COV2.S trial arm.

Of note for this clone: Its antigen is not identified.

The treatment is: approximately 18 received Ad26.COV2.S at low or high dose, single or two shots; about 5 received placebo; per-sample allocation not given. Vaccine and placebo recipients were sampled on day 63 after the first injection. Expressing Wuhan-strain SARS-CoV-2 spike, an Ad26 vector served as the vaccine. Study-wide points: Vaccinees and placebo recipients showed similar non-spike TCR breadth.

This CDR3 contains 13 residues. Germline V lookup: CDR1 SNHLY, CDR2 FYNNEI. V was shortened by 4 bases and J by 5 bases, with 11 bases between the two germline ends. Produced via immunoSEQ multiplex PCR; TCRdb's table is partial and in-frame only. Of about 680,000 clones listed, roughly 90% are singletons. This receptor was identified in a person between 18 and 59 years old who received the Ad26.COV2.S COVID-19 vaccine or a placebo. The starting material was peripheral blood, obtained in a trial of Ad26.COV2.S vaccine versus placebo. The genes are TRBV2 and TRBJ1-1, with TRBD1 as a possible D gene (5 bases). The CDR3 sequence: CASSGGALTEAFF. Written as DNA, the CDR3 is TGTGCCAGCAGTGGAGGGGCTCTGACTGAAGCTTTCTTT.